This record looks at one T cell receptor beta chain sequence and its context. No antigen is known for it. In TCRdb, the RACE reads were re-called with MiXCR into one record per CDR3 protein. This repertoire shows roughly 120,000 distinct CDR3 sequences, approximately 13% found once; its top ten account for approximately 2.6%. The data originate from a study of human T cells and chemical hapten exposure. Study-level points and caveats: Every donor had alopecia, and their immune response may therefore differ from healthy people's.

Time point reported: pre-sensitization, week 0. Documented treatment: therapeutic diphenylcyclopropenone sensitization with weekly scalp DPC. From germline, CDR1 is DFQATT and CDR2 SNEGSKA (reference sequence). The length of the CDR3 is 13 residues. V was cut by 0 bases and J by 7 bases, with 12 bases left in between. The rearrangement links TRBV20-1 to TRBJ1-1, with D maybe TRBD1 (5 bases). The source of this sequence is a woman aged 18-30 years with alopecia areata. Some clones in this sample may be carry-over from other donors' samples. The sequences come from whole blood, collected in connection with sensitization to the hapten diphenylcyclopropenone (DPC). CDR3 coding DNA: TGCAGTGCTAGAGATGTCAGGGTGGGTGAAGCTTTCTTT. Its protein is CSARDVRVGEAFF.